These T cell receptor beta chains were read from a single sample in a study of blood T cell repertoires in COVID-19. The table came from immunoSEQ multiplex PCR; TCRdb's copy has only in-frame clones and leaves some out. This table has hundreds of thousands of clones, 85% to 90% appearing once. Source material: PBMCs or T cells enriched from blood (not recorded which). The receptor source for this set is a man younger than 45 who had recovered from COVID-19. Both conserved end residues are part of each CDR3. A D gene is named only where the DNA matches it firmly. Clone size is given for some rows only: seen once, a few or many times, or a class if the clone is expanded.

cdr3_nt: TGTGCCAGCAGTTCCTACAGCACAGATACGCAGTATTTT
cdr3_aa: CASSSYSTDTQYF
d_call: -
v_call: TRBV12-3/TRBV12-4
j_call: TRBJ2-3
clone_size: -

cdr3_nt: TGTGCCAGCAGTCAAACACAAACCCAGGGTCGGGAGCAGTACTTC
cdr3_aa: CASSQTQTQGREQYF
d_call: -
v_call: TRBV7-8
j_call: TRBJ2-7
clone_size: -

cdr3_nt: TGTGCTAGCAGCTTAGACCCAGGGGAAGCCGTACCGGGAGGGCCCCCGATGCCCCAGTACTTC
cdr3_aa: CASSLDPGEAVPGGPPMPQYF
d_call: TRBD2
v_call: TRBV7-7
j_call: TRBJ2-5
clone_size: -

cdr3_nt: TGTGCCAGCAGCTTAGGGGTGAGGGCATTAAACAATCAGCCCCAGCATTTT
cdr3_aa: CASSLGVRALNNQPQHF
d_call: -
v_call: TRBV7-8
j_call: TRBJ1-5
clone_size: -

cdr3_nt: TGTGCCACCAGTTCAGTAGCGGGAGTTACCGGGGAGCTGTTTTTT
cdr3_aa: CATSSVAGVTGELFF
d_call: TRBD2
v_call: TRBV24-1
j_call: TRBJ2-2
clone_size: -

cdr3_nt: TGCAGCGTTGAAGGATTTGGAGGGACCCCAATCCGCGGCTACACCTTC
cdr3_aa: CSVEGFGGTPIRGYTF
d_call: -
v_call: TRBV29-1
j_call: TRBJ1-2
clone_size: -

cdr3_nt: TGTGCCAGCAGTGAGACTTGTCGGCAGTACTTC
cdr3_aa: CASSETCRQYF
d_call: -
v_call: TRBV6-4
j_call: TRBJ2-7
clone_size: -

cdr3_nt: TGTGCCAGCAGTTTCCGCGGAGGAGGGTCACCCCTCCACTTT
cdr3_aa: CASSFRGGGSPLHF
d_call: -
v_call: TRBV27
j_call: TRBJ1-6
clone_size: -

cdr3_nt: TGTGCCAGCAGCTCGCGGGACGGGTATGGCTACACCTTC
cdr3_aa: CASSSRDGYGYTF
d_call: -
v_call: TRBV7-8
j_call: TRBJ1-2
clone_size: few

cdr3_nt: TGCGCCAGCAGCCCTAGATGGACAGGGGGGGACTATGGCTACACCTTC
cdr3_aa: CASSPRWTGGDYGYTF
d_call: TRBD1
v_call: TRBV5-1
j_call: TRBJ1-2
clone_size: -